This passage covers 6 T cell receptor beta chains from one sample sequenced in a study of blood T cell repertoires in COVID-19. Using immunoSEQ multiplex PCR, the repertoire was profiled, and TCRdb retains in-frame clones only, with some absent. The profile shows 490,000 or so clones, 70% to 90% of them singletons. The sample was PBMCs or T cells enriched from blood (not recorded which). The source of these receptors is a woman in her forties who had recovered from COVID-19.

This chain connects TRBV5-4 to TRBJ2-7, with a possible D match to TRBD1 (6 bases). V was pared by 2 bases and J by 1 base, with 7 bases between. CDR1 SGHNT and CDR2 YYREEE come from the germline V gene (reference sequence). This CDR3 spans 13 amino acids. The CDR3 coding sequence is TGTGCCAGCAGCTTACAGGGATCCTACGAGCAGTACTTC. The encoded protein is CASSLQGSYEQYF.

The chain couples TRBV19 to TRBJ2-7; D is perhaps TRBD1 (5 bases). In germline, CDR1 is LNHDA, CDR2 SQIVND (reference sequence). CDR3 length: 14 amino acids. The ends were cut back, 5 bases at V and 0 bases at J, with 11 bases in the middle. The CDR3 loop reads CASSFQGFSYEQYF. The DNA of the CDR3 is TGTGCCAGTAGTTTCCAGGGATTCTCCTACGAGCAGTACTTC.

This clone has just a few counts. V gene TRBV3-1 (or the pseudogene TRBV3-2) combines with J gene TRBJ2-7; no definite D call. CDR1 is LGHDT, CDR2 YNNKEL, per germline (reference sequence). CDR3 length equals 13 residues. V dropped 2 bases and J dropped 2 bases, with 7 bases sitting between them. CDR3 protein: CASSQPSTYEQYF. The CDR3 DNA is TGTGCCAGCAGCCAACCGTCTACCTACGAGCAGTACTTC.

This clone was recorded a few times. The rearrangement joins TRBV3-1 (or the pseudogene TRBV3-2) to TRBJ1-2; 8 bases line up with TRBD1. Germline V gives CDR1 LGHDT, CDR2 YNNKEL (reference sequence). V lost 4 bases to trimming and J lost 5 bases; unmatched junction nucleotides: 6. This CDR3 has 14 amino acids. CDR3 sequence (DNA): TGTGCCAGCAGCCTTGGACAGGGCCTGTATGGCTACACCTTC. Translating it yields CASSLGQGLYGYTF.

This clone was recorded a few times. The V call is TRBV5-4, the J call TRBJ2-5, with TRBD2 identical over 15 bases. Per the germline V gene, CDR1 is SGHNT and CDR2 is YYREEE (reference sequence). V was clipped by 4 bases and J by 4 bases; unmatched bases: 11. The CDR3 covers 18 residues. The CDR3 coding sequence is TGTGCCAGCAGCCCTAGGACTAGCGGGAGGGTTTTCGGAGAGACCCAGTACTTC. This gives the protein CASSPRTSGRVFGETQYF.

The genes are TRBV28 and TRBJ1-1; D is possibly TRBD1 (6 bases). The CDR3 covers 14 residues. Trimming left V 5 bases short and J 7 bases short, with 17 bases between. CDR1 is MDHEN, CDR2 SYDVKM, per germline. CDR3 amino acids: CASSEYRDNNEAFF. CDR3 bases: TGTGCCAGCAGTGAGTACAGGGATAATAATGAAGCTTTCTTT.